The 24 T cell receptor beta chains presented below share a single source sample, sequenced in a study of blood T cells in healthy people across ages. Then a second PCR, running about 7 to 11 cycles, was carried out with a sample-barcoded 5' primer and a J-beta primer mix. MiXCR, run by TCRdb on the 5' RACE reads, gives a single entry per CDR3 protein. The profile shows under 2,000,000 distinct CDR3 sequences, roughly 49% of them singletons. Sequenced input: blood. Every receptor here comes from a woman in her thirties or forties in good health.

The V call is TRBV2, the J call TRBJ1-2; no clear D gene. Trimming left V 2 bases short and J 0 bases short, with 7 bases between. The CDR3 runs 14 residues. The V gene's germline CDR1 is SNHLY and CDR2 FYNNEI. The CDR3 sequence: CASSEKGANYGYTF. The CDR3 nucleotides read TGTGCCAGCAGTGAAAAGGGCGCTAACTATGGCTACACCTTC.

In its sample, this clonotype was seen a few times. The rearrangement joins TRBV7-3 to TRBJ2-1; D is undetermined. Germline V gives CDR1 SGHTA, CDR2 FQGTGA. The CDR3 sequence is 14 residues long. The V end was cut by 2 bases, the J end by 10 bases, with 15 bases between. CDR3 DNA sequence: TGTGCCAGCAGCTTACTTAGTGGCGAGACGGAGCAGTTCTTC. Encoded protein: CASSLLSGETEQFF.

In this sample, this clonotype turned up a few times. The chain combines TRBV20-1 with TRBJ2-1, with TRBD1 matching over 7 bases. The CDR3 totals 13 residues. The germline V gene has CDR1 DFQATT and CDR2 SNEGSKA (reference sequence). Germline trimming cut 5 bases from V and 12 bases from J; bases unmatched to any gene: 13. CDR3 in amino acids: CSAHSALTGWQFF. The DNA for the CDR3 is TGCAGTGCTCATTCAGCTCTGACAGGGTGGCAGTTCTTC.

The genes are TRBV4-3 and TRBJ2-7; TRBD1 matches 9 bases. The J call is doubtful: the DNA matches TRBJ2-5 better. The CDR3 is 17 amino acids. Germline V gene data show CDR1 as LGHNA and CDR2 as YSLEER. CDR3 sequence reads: CASSQRGQGGLQETQYF. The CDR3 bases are TGCGCCAGCAGCCAGCGGGGACAGGGAGGGCTCCAAGAGACCCAGTACTTC.

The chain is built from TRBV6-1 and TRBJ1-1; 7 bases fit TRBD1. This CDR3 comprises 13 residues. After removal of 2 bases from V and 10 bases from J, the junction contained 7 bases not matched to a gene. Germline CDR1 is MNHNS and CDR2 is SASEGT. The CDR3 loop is CASSEITRDRAFF. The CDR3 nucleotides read TGTGCCAGCAGTGAAATCACTCGGGACAGAGCTTTCTTT.

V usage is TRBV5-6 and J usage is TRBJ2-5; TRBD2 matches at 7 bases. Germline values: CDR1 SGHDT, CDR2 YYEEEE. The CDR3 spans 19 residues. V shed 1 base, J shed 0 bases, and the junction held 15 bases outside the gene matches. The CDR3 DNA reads TGTGCCAGCAGCTTGAGGGGAGAATGGCGGGGGACGTACCAAGAGACCCAGTACTTC. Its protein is CASSLRGEWRGTYQETQYF.

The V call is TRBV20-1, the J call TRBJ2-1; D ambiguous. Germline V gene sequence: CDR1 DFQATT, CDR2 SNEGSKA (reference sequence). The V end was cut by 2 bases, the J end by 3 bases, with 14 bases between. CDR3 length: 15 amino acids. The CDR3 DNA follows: TGCAGTGCTAGACGGGTCGAGGTGGTCTACAATGAGCAGTTCTTC. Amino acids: CSARRVEVVYNEQFF.

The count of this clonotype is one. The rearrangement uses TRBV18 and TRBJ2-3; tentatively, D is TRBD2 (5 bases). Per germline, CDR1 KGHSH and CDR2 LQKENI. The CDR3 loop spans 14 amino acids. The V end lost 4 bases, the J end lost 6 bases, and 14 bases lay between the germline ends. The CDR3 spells CASSQGLGMDTQYF. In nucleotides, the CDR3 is TGTGCCAGCTCACAAGGTCTCGGGATGGATACGCAGTATTTT.

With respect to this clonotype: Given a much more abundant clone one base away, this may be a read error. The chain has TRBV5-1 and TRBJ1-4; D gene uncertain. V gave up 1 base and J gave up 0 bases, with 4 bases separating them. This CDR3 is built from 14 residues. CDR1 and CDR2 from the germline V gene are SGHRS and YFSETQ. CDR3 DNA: TGCGCCAGCAGCTTGAGTCCAACTAATGAAAAACTGTTTTTT. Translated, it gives CASSLSPTNEKLFF.

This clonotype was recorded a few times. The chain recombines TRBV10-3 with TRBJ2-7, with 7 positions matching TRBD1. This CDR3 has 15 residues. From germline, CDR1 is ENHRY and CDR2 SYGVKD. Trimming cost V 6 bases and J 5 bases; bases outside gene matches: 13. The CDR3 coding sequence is TGTGCCATCAGGACCGAAACGGACAGGAGAGACGAGCAGTACTTC. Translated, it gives CAIRTETDRRDEQYF.

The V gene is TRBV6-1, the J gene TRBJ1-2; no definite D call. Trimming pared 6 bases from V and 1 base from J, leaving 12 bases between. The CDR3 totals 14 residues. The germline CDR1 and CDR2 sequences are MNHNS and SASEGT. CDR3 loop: CASRKGPINYGYTF. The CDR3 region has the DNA TGTGCCAGCAGAAAGGGCCCTATTAACTATGGCTACACCTTC.

CDR3 sequence (DNA): TGCAGCGCCCGACTGACCTTGACAGAGACCCAGTACTTC. Its protein is CSARLTLTETQYF. J is TRBJ2-5 and V is TRBV29-1, with unresolved D. This CDR3 has 13 amino acids. Looked up from germline, CDR1 is SQVTM and CDR2 is ANQGSEA. V lost 7 bases, J lost 4 bases, and 16 bases lay in between.

The CDR3, as DNA: TGTGCCAGCAGCGGCCAAGAAAAACTGTTTTTT. Translation: CASSGQEKLFF. The gene calls are TRBV11-2 and TRBJ1-4; D remains ambiguous. The CDR3 is 11 residues long. CDR1 and CDR2 (germline): SGHAT, FQNNGV. Deletions cut 5 bases from V and 8 bases from J, with 6 bases between. The whole variable domain, remainder taken from reference TRBV11-2 and TRBJ1-4, is EAGVAQSPRYKIIEKRQSVAFWCNPISGHATLYWYQQILGQGPKLLIQFQNNGVVDDSQLPKDRFSAERLKGVDSTLKIQPAKLEDSAVYLCASSGQEKLFFGSGTQLSVL.

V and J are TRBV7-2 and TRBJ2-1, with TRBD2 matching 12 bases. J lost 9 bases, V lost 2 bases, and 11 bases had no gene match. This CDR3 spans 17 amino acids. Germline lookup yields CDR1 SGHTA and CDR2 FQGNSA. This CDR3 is CASSLTGASGGAGEQFF. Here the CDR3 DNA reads TGTGCCAGCAGCTTAACGGGGGCTAGCGGGGGGGCAGGTGAGCAGTTCTTC.

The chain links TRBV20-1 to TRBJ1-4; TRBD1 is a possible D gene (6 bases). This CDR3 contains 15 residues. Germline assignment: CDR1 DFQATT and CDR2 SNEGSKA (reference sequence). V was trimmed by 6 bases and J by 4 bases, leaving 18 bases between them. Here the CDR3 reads CSAADRPGFNEKLFF. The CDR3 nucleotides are TGCAGTGCCGCCGACAGGCCCGGATTTAATGAAAAACTGTTTTTT.

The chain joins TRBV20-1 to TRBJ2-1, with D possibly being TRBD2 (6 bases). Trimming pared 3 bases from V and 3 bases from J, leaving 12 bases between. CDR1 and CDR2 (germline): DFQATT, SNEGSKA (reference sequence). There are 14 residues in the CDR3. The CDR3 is CSARRGLNYNEQFF. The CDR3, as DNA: TGCAGTGCTAGGCGGGGACTCAACTACAATGAGCAGTTCTTC.

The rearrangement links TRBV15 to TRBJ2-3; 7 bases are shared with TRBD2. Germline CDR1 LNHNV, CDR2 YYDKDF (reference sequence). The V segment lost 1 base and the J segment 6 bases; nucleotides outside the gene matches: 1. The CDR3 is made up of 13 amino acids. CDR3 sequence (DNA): TGTGCCACCAGCAGAGGGCGGGGGGATACGCAGTATTTT. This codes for CATSRGRGDTQYF.

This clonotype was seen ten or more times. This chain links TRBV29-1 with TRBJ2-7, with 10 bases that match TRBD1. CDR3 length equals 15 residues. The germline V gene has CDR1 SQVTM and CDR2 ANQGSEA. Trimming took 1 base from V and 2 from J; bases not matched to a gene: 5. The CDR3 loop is CSVEGGGQGAYEQYF. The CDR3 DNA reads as TGCAGCGTTGAAGGGGGAGGACAGGGGGCCTACGAGCAGTACTTC.

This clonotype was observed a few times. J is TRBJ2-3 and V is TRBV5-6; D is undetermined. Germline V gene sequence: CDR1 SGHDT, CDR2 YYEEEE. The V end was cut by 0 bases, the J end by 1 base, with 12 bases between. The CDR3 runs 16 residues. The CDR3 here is CASSLDGDTRTDTQYF. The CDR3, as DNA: TGTGCCAGCAGCTTGGACGGCGATACACGCACAGATACGCAGTATTTT.

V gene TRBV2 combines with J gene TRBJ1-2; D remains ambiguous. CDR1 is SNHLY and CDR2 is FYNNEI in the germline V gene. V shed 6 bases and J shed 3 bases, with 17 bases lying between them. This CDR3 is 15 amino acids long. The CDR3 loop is CASRTGTNEDYGYTF. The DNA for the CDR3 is TGTGCCAGCAGGACTGGAACAAACGAAGACTATGGCTACACCTTC.

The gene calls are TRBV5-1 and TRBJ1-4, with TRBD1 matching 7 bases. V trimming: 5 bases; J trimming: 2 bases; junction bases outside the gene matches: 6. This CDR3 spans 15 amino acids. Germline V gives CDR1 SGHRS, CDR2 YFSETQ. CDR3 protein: CASRLTTGTNEKLFF. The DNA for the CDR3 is TGCGCCAGCAGACTAACGACAGGGACTAATGAAAAACTGTTTTTT.

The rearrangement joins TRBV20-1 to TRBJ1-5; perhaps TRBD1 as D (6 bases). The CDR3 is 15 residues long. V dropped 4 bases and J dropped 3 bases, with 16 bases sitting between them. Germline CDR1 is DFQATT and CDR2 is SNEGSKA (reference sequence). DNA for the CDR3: TGCAGTGCTAACGACAGGTTAGGGAACAATCAGCCCCAGCATTTT. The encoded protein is CSANDRLGNNQPQHF.

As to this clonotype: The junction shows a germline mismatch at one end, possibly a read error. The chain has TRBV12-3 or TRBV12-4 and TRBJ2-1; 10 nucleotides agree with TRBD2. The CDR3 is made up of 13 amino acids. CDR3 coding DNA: TGCGCCAGCAGCCTTCATCTAGCGGGGGCCCTGTTCTTC. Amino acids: CASSLHLAGALFF.

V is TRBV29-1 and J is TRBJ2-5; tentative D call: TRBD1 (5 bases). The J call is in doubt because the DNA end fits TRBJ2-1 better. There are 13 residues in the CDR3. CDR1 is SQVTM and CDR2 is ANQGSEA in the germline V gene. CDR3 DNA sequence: TGCAGCGTCGCCAGGGCTTTACAAGAGACCCAGTTCTTC. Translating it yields CSVARALQETQFF.